One sample yielded the 7 T cell receptor beta chains listed below, sequenced in a study of blood T cell repertoires in COVID-19. The assay was immunoSEQ multiplex PCR, and TCRdb's table has in-frame clones only and misses some. The sample comprises fewer than 85,000 clones, 88% of which are singletons, and over 8.5% rests with the top ten. The specimen sequenced was peripheral blood. These receptors were obtained from a human donor in a cohort sampled during active COVID-19.

The rearrangement uses TRBV19 and TRBJ1-1; 7 nucleotides line up with TRBD1. Germline values: CDR1 LNHDA, CDR2 SQIVND (reference sequence). V gave up 3 bases and J gave up 11 bases; unmatched junction bases: 12. The CDR3 loop spans 14 amino acids. The chain's CDR3 is CASSIILQGELAFF. In nucleotides, the CDR3 is TGTGCCAGTAGTATTATACTCCAGGGGGAGTTGGCTTTCTTT.

The chain recombines TRBV10-2 with TRBJ2-7; D call uncertain. Germline V gene lookup returns CDR1 WSHSY and CDR2 SAAADI. The CDR3 has 13 residues. With 7 bases removed from V and 2 bases from J, the gap between germline ends came to 12 bases. CDR3 loop: CASTSTLTYEQYF. Here the CDR3 DNA reads TGCGCCAGCACTTCGACTTTAACCTACGAGCAGTACTTC.

This sequence joins TRBV5-6 and TRBJ1-2, with 9 bases lining up with TRBD1. Germline CDR1 is SGHDT and CDR2 is YYEEEE. CDR3 length: 17 amino acids. Trimming took 0 bases from V and 3 from J; bases not matched to a gene: 9. The CDR3 protein is CASSLGAGTGTYYGYTF. CDR3 in DNA: TGTGCCAGCAGCTTGGGGGCCGGGACAGGGACCTACTATGGCTACACCTTC.

The rearrangement joins TRBV28 to TRBJ1-2; 10 bases map to TRBD1. Per the germline V gene, CDR1 is MDHEN and CDR2 is SYDVKM. The ends lost 6 bases at V and 5 bases at J; junction bases unmatched: 6. The CDR3 covers 14 residues. The CDR3 coding sequence is TGTGCCAGCAGAGAGACAGGGGGCGGGTATGGCTACACCTTC. Its protein is CASRETGGGYGYTF.

V and J are TRBV7-2 and TRBJ2-1; possible D gene TRBD2, 5 bases. The V gene's germline CDR1 is SGHTA and CDR2 FQGNSA. Trimming took off 2 bases at V and 6 bases at J, with 17 bases between the two ends. The length of the CDR3 is 16 residues. In DNA, the CDR3 is TGTGCCAGCAGCTTATTCAGCGGAGCGGCGGGCAATGAGCAGTTCTTC. Its protein is CASSLFSGAAGNEQFF.

The V call is TRBV6-5, the J call TRBJ1-5; possible D gene TRBD1, 6 bases. The germline V and J ends were trimmed by 6 bases and 6 bases, with 12 bases remaining between them. Germline lookup yields CDR1 MNHEY and CDR2 SVGAGI. This CDR3 has 13 residues. DNA of the CDR3: TGTGCCAGCAGGGGGGGGGCGGCTCAGCCCCAGCATTTT. This translates into CASRGGAAQPQHF.

The rearrangement uses TRBV6-4 and TRBJ2-1, with TRBD2 identical over 10 bases. Germline V gene data show CDR1 as MRHNA and CDR2 as SNTAGT. The J segment lost 6 bases and the V segment lost 4 bases, leaving 6 bases of the junction unmatched. This CDR3 region has 15 residues. The CDR3 is CASSVTSGDPNEQFF. CDR3 bases: TGTGCCAGCAGTGTAACTAGCGGGGACCCCAATGAGCAGTTCTTC.